A single sample is the source of the 30 T cell receptor beta chains below, sequenced in a study of cytomegalovirus exposure and HLA in healthy donors. Researchers ran the PCR with 60 Vbeta and 13 Jbeta primers. The repertoire was sequenced with immunoSEQ multiplex PCR; TCRdb's copy has only in-frame clones and lacks some. The data show 150,000 to 200,000 clones, around four fifths seen once. The source material was PBMCs. Receptors were obtained from a man aged 18 to 30 in good health and CMV-seronegative.

The chain is built from TRBV15 and TRBJ1-1; D perhaps matches TRBD1 (5 bases). Trimming left V 3 bases short and J 1 base short, with 12 bases between. Germline CDR1 is LNHNV and CDR2 is YYDKDF (reference sequence). This CDR3 has 15 amino acids. CDR3 protein: CATSSGRTGNTEAFF. The CDR3 DNA reads as TGTGCCACCAGCAGTGGAAGAACAGGGAACACTGAAGCTTTCTTT.

The CDR3, as DNA: TGTGCCAGTAGCTATCTAGCGGGAGGAGGGGCAGATACGCAGTATTTT. Its translation is CASSYLAGGGADTQYF. The chain carries TRBV19 and TRBJ2-3; 11 bases fit TRBD2. CDR3 size: 16 residues. CDR1 is LNHDA, CDR2 SQIVND, per germline (reference sequence). With V trimmed by 6 bases and J by 4 bases, 9 bases remained unmatched.

The CDR3 loop is CASSFRGEAHTGELFF. CDR3 bases: TGTGCCAGCAGTTTTCGGGGGGAGGCCCACACCGGGGAGCTGTTTTTT. The chain is built from TRBV28 and TRBJ2-2; 7 bases align to TRBD2. In germline, CDR1 is MDHEN, CDR2 SYDVKM. This CDR3 is built from 16 residues. V was pared by 3 bases and J by 3 bases, with 7 bases of the junction left unmatched.

CDR3 sequence: CASSLVLSSETQYF. In nucleotides, the CDR3 is TGTGCCAGCAGCTTGGTTCTAAGTAGCGAGACCCAGTACTTC. The chain recombines TRBV5-6 with TRBJ2-5; D not resolved. Per the germline V gene, CDR1 is SGHDT and CDR2 is YYEEEE. The germline V and J ends were trimmed by 0 bases and 5 bases, with 11 bases remaining between them. This CDR3 spans 14 amino acids.

The chain combines TRBV6-1 with TRBJ2-5; TRBD2 agrees at 7 bases. The J call may be in error: the DNA end matches TRBJ2-7 better. The CDR3 is 15 amino acids. Germline assignment: CDR1 MNHNS and CDR2 SASEGT. The CDR3 loop is CASSVFGGGSYEQYF. As DNA, the CDR3 is TGTGCCAGCAGTGTCTTCGGGGGAGGGTCCTACGAGCAGTACTTC.

This chain uses TRBV6-6 with TRBJ2-5; 7 bases fit TRBD2. This CDR3 contains 16 residues. CDR1 is MNHNY and CDR2 is SVGAGI in the germline V gene (reference sequence). Trimming took 6 bases from V and 4 from J; bases not matched to a gene: 14. CDR3: CASSYPLGGEAETQYF. DNA for the CDR3: TGTGCCAGCAGCTACCCTCTGGGGGGGGAAGCAGAGACCCAGTACTTC.

This sequence joins TRBV27 and TRBJ1-6; D uncertain. The CDR3 has 16 residues. CDR1 MNHEY and CDR2 SMNVEV come from the germline V gene (reference sequence). The V end was cut by 4 bases, the J end by 0 bases, with 10 bases between. The CDR3 coding sequence is TGTGCCAGCAGTTCGACTTCCAGCTCCTATAATTCACCCCTCCACTTT. Its protein is CASSSTSSSYNSPLHF.

CDR3 amino acids: CASSLEGVAFF. CDR3 nucleotides: TGTGCCAGCAGCTTAGAGGGGGTAGCTTTCTTT. This chain connects TRBV7-9 to TRBJ1-1, with D perhaps TRBD1 (6 bases). Trimming cost V 1 base and J 10 bases, with 7 bases left between them. The germline V gene encodes CDR1 SEHNR and CDR2 FQNEAQ (reference sequence). The CDR3 covers 11 residues.

The chain has TRBV7-8 and TRBJ1-5, with D tentatively TRBD1 (6 bases). V was trimmed by 5 bases and J by 0 bases, leaving 14 bases between them. This CDR3 is 16 amino acids long. CDR1 and CDR2 (germline): SGHVS, FQNEAQ. The DNA of the CDR3 is TGTGCCAGCAGCGCCGGACAGTTGGATAGCAATCAGCCCCAGCATTTT. This encodes CASSAGQLDSNQPQHF.

J is TRBJ2-7 and V is TRBV5-1; 9 bases line up with TRBD1. Germline V lookup: CDR1 SGHRS, CDR2 YFSETQ. The CDR3 extends over 15 amino acids. V shed 5 bases and J 3 bases; nucleotides not matched to a gene: 9. Here the CDR3 reads CASRHRDRESYEQYF. The CDR3 DNA reads as TGCGCCAGCAGACACCGGGACAGGGAGAGCTACGAGCAGTACTTC.

The table lists this clone with a few counts. The CDR3 reads CASSQAETSGFHEQFF. The CDR3 coding sequence is TGCGCCAGCAGCCAAGCGGAAACTAGCGGGTTCCATGAGCAGTTCTTC. The chain carries TRBV4-1 and TRBJ2-1, with 9 bases lining up with TRBD2. With 1 base clipped from V and 8 bases from J, the junction kept 9 bases outside the gene matches. CDR3 length: 16 amino acids. Germline loops: CDR1 MGHRA, CDR2 YSYEKL.

The chain has TRBV10-3 and TRBJ2-5, with 8 positions matching TRBD1. V was clipped by 6 bases and J by 3 bases; unmatched bases: 3. CDR1 ENHRY and CDR2 SYGVKD come from the germline V gene. CDR3 length: 13 residues. This CDR3 reads CAIRKTGEETQYF. The CDR3 region has the DNA TGTGCCATCAGGAAGACAGGGGAAGAGACCCAGTACTTC.

This clone was seen a few times. The junction does not match germline at one end; this may be a read error. The rearrangement links TRBV10-3 to TRBJ1-6; D is uncertain. CDR3 length equals 13 residues. Germline V CDR1 and CDR2: ENHRY, SYGVKD. The CDR3 DNA is TGCGGAAGTTCGGCAGCCACGGGCGGGGCCCTCCACTTT. This gives the protein CGSSAATGGALHF.

The V gene is TRBV20-1, the J gene TRBJ1-1, with D uncertain. CDR1 DFQATT and CDR2 SNEGSKA come from the germline V gene (reference sequence). This CDR3 contains 10 residues. Trimming shortened V by 6 bases and J by 1 base, and 3 bases separated the two germline ends. CDR3 region: CSAQNTEAFF. In nucleotides, the CDR3 is TGCAGTGCCCAGAACACTGAAGCTTTCTTT.

On this clone: A junction end diverges from the germline sequence, so it may reflect a read error. The V and J genes are TRBV7-7 and TRBJ2-7; possibly TRBD1 for D (6 bases). CDR1 and CDR2 (germline): SSHAT, FNYEAQ (reference sequence). The CDR3 is made up of 15 amino acids. This CDR3 is CASSLALGADYEQYF. The CDR3 DNA reads as TGTGCTAGCAGCTTAGCACTGGGGGCGGACTACGAGCAGTACTTC.

The rearrangement uses TRBV7-9 and TRBJ1-1, with TRBD1 matching over 8 bases. This CDR3 region has 18 residues. The V segment lost 1 base and the J segment 3 bases; nucleotides outside the gene matches: 13. From germline, CDR1 is SEHNR and CDR2 FQNEAQ (reference sequence). The CDR3 protein is CASSLGKTGAGADTEAFF. The CDR3 DNA follows: TGTGCCAGCAGCTTAGGAAAGACAGGGGCGGGGGCCGACACTGAAGCTTTCTTT. The full variable domain, rest sourced from reference TRBV7-9 and TRBJ1-1, is DTGVSQNPRHKITKRGQNVTFRCDPISEHNRLYWYRQTLGQGPEFLTYFQNEAQLEKSRLLSDRFSAERPKGSFSTLEIQRTEQGDSAMYLCASSLGKTGAGADTEAFFGQGTRLTVV.

This chain joins TRBV29-1 and TRBJ2-1, with a tentative D call TRBD1 (5 bases). The germline V gene encodes CDR1 SQVTM and CDR2 ANQGSEA. V dropped 5 bases and J dropped 10 bases, with 15 bases sitting between them. The CDR3 has 12 amino acids. The CDR3 bases are TGCAGCGTTATAAGGACACGGGCAGAGCAGTTCTTC. Translated: CSVIRTRAEQFF.

In regard to this clone: A junction boundary mismatches the germline segment, possibly from a read error. This rearrangement joins TRBV7-7 to TRBJ2-3; perhaps TRBD1 as D (6 bases). The CDR3 totals 15 residues. CDR1 is SSHAT and CDR2 is FNYEAQ in the germline V gene (reference sequence). The CDR3 DNA sequence: TGTGCTAGCAGCCCGAACAGGGACGGGGCAGATACGCAGTATTTT. Its protein product is CASSPNRDGADTQYF.

This clone was detected only once. V and J are TRBV9 and TRBJ2-1; 7 bases agree with TRBD2. The CDR3 sequence is 15 residues long. The junction had 4 bases not matched to a gene; V was cut back by 0 bases and J by 4 bases. Germline lookup yields CDR1 SGDLS and CDR2 YYNGEE. CDR3 coding DNA: TGTGCCAGCAGCGTAGCCCCGGGGGGATACAATGAGCAGTTCTTC. Protein product: CASSVAPGGYNEQFF.

As DNA, the CDR3 is TGTGCCAGCAGCGTCCGGTACCAAGAGACCCAGTACTTC. Its translation is CASSVRYQETQYF. The V call is TRBV7-2, the J call TRBJ2-5; D is unresolved. Trimming shortened V by 5 bases and J by 0 bases, and 7 bases separated the two germline ends. CDR3 size: 13 residues. Germline V lookup: CDR1 SGHTA, CDR2 FQGNSA.

The genes are TRBV7-2 and TRBJ2-5; the D is unclear. V dropped 1 base and J dropped 1 base, with 7 bases sitting between them. The CDR3 totals 14 residues. Germline CDR1 reads SGHTA; CDR2 reads FQGNSA. This CDR3 reads CASSLDFTQETQYF. CDR3 in DNA: TGTGCCAGCAGCTTAGACTTCACCCAAGAGACCCAGTACTTC.

V and J are TRBV27 and TRBJ1-2; D is unresolved. Per germline, CDR1 MNHEY and CDR2 SMNVEV (reference sequence). V was pared by 6 bases and J by 0 bases, with 14 bases between. CDR3 length: 15 amino acids. The CDR3 loop reads CASRIAANPNYGYTF. The CDR3 DNA sequence: TGTGCCAGCAGGATTGCGGCGAACCCTAACTATGGCTACACCTTC.

The chain joins TRBV10-3 to TRBJ2-7; TRBD1 matches at 7 bases. The CDR3 consists of 14 residues. Trimming removed 4 bases from V and 1 base from J; junction bases left unmatched: 4. CDR1 is ENHRY, CDR2 SYGVKD, per germline. The CDR3 DNA reads TGTGCCATCAGTGGTGGGACAGTGTCCTACGAGCAGTACTTC. As protein: CAISGGTVSYEQYF.

V and J are TRBV7-9 and TRBJ2-7, with 9 bases that match TRBD1. This CDR3 spans 15 amino acids. Germline-derived CDR1 and CDR2 are SEHNR and FQNEAQ (reference sequence). The V and J ends lost 4 bases and 5 bases, in that order; junction bases with no gene match: 9. CDR3 sequence: CASSSRDRVYDEQYF. The CDR3 DNA follows: TGTGCCAGCAGCTCCCGGGACAGGGTGTACGACGAGCAGTACTTC.

The chain uses TRBV27 and TRBJ1-2, with 7 bases that match TRBD1. Germline CDR1 and CDR2: MNHEY and SMNVEV (reference sequence). V lost 2 bases, J lost 5 bases, and 5 bases stayed unmatched. This CDR3 has 14 amino acids. CDR3 sequence: CASSLNRGWYGYTF. As DNA, the CDR3 is TGTGCCAGCAGTTTAAACAGGGGCTGGTATGGCTACACCTTC.

The V gene is TRBV7-9, the J gene TRBJ1-1; the match to TRBD1 covers 7 bases. The CDR3 is made up of 14 amino acids. Per germline, CDR1 SEHNR and CDR2 FQNEAQ (reference sequence). Losses at the gene ends were 5 bases for V and 1 base for J; bases not matched to a gene: 4. The CDR3 nucleotides are TGTGCCAGCAGCAAAGCAGGGGGGAACACTGAAGCTTTCTTT. Residues: CASSKAGGNTEAFF.

Notes on this clone: Relative to the germline gene, one junction end is altered; a read error may explain this. J is TRBJ2-3 and V is TRBV7-9; TRBD1 matches at 9 bases. Germline CDR1 SEHNR, CDR2 FQNEAQ (reference sequence). The CDR3 loop spans 15 amino acids. The CDR3 DNA reads as TGTTCCAGCAGCTCGGACAGGGGCCTGGCAGATACGCAGTATTTT. This translates into CSSSSDRGLADTQYF.

The chain joins TRBV7-2 to TRBJ1-5; D remains ambiguous. This CDR3 is built from 15 residues. CDR1 and CDR2 from the germline V gene are SGHTA and FQGNSA. Trimming took 3 bases from V and 3 from J, leaving 12 bases between them. The CDR3, as DNA: TGTGCCAGCAGCTTGTGGGCCCAGGTCAATCAGCCCCAGCATTTT. It codes for CASSLWAQVNQPQHF.

The chain recombines TRBV5-4 with TRBJ1-6, with D perhaps TRBD1 (5 bases). This CDR3 has 14 amino acids. Trimming pared 0 bases from V and 5 bases from J, leaving 6 bases between. CDR1 is SGHNT, CDR2 YYREEE, per germline (reference sequence). For the CDR3, the DNA is TGTGCCAGCAGCTTGGGACAGAATAATTCACCCCTCCACTTT. The encoded protein is CASSLGQNNSPLHF.

The V gene is TRBV5-1, the J gene TRBJ2-3; TRBD2 might be the D (5 bases). Germline CDR1 is SGHRS and CDR2 is YFSETQ. Trimming shortened V by 0 bases and J by 6 bases, and 11 bases separated the two germline ends. The CDR3 totals 14 residues. CDR3 DNA sequence: TGCGCCAGCAGCTTGGCGACTAATCCCGATACGCAGTATTTT. Translation: CASSLATNPDTQYF.